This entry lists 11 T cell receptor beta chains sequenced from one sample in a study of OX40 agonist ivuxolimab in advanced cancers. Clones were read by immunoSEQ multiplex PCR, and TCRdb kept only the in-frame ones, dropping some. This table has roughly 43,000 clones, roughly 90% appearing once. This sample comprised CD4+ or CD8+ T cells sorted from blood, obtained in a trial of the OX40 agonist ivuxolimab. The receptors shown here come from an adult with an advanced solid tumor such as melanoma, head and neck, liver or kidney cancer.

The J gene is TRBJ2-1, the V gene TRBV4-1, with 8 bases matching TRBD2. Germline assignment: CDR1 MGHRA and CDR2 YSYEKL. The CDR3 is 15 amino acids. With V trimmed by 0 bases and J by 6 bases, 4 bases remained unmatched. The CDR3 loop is CASSQELADFNEQFF. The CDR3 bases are TGCGCCAGCAGCCAAGAACTAGCGGATTTCAATGAGCAGTTCTTC.

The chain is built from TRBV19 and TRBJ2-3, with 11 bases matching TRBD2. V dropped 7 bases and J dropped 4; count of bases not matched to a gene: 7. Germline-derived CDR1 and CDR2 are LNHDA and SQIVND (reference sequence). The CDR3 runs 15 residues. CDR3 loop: CASNQLAGVADTQYF. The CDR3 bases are TGTGCCAGTAACCAACTAGCGGGAGTTGCAGATACGCAGTATTTT.

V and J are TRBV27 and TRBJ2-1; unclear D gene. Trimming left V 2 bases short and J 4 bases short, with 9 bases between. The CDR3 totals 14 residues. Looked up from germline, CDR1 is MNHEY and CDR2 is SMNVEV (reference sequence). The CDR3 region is CASSLILPYNEQFF. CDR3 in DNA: TGTGCCAGCAGTTTAATACTACCGTACAATGAGCAGTTCTTC.

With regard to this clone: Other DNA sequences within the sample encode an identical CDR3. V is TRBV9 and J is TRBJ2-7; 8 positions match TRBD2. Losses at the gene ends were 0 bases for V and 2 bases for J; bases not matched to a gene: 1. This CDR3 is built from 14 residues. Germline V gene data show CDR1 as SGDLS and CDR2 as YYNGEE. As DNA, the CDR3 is TGTGCCAGCAGCGTAGGCGGGAGGCCCTACGAGCAGTACTTC. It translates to CASSVGGRPYEQYF.

Written as DNA, the CDR3 is TGTGCCAGTAGTATAGATCGTGAGACAGCCAACACTGAAGCTTTCTTT. Encoded protein: CASSIDRETANTEAFF. The gene calls are TRBV19 and TRBJ1-1, with a tentative D call TRBD1 (5 bases). There are 16 residues in the CDR3. The V gene's germline CDR1 is LNHDA and CDR2 SQIVND (reference sequence). Trimming left V 0 bases short and J 2 bases short, with 13 bases between.

CDR3: CASSPGTGIEKLFF. The CDR3 DNA sequence: TGTGCCAGCAGCCCCGGGACAGGGATCGAAAAACTGTTTTTT. The rearrangement joins TRBV9 to TRBJ1-4; 9 nucleotides agree with TRBD1. Looked up from germline, CDR1 is SGDLS and CDR2 is YYNGEE. CDR3 length equals 14 residues. Losses at the gene ends were 4 bases for V and 8 bases for J; bases not matched to a gene: 6. Full variable domain (remainder filled in from reference TRBV9 and TRBJ1-4): DSGVTQTPKHLITATGQRVTLRCSPRSGDLSVYWYQQSLDQGLQFLIQYYNGEERAKGNILERFSAQQFPDLHSELNLSSLELGDSALYFCASSPGTGIEKLFFGSGTQLSVL.

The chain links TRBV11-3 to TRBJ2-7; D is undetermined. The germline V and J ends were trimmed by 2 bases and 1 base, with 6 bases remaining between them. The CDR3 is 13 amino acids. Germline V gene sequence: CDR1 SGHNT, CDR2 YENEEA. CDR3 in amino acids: CASSLTASYEQYF. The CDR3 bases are TGTGCCAGCAGCTTAACAGCGTCCTACGAGCAGTACTTC.

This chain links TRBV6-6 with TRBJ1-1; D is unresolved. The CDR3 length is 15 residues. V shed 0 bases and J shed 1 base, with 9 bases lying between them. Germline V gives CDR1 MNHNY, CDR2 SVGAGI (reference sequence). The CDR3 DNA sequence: TGTGCCAGCAGTTACTCGAAGGGCGCGAACACTGAAGCTTTCTTT. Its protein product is CASSYSKGANTEAFF.

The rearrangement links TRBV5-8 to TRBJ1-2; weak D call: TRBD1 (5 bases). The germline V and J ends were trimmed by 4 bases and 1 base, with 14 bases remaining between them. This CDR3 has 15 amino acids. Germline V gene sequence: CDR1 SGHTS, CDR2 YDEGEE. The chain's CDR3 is CASSTAMTVNYGYTF. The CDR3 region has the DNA TGTGCCAGCAGCACGGCTATGACAGTTAACTATGGCTACACCTTC. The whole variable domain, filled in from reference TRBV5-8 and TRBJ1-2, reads EAGVTQSPTHLIKTRGQQATLRCSPISGHTSVYWYQQALGLGLQFLLWYDEGEERNRGNFPPRFSGRQFPNYSSELNVNALELEDSALYLCASSTAMTVNYGYTFGSGTRLTVV.

The CDR3 protein is CASSLRSDPLHF. The CDR3 nucleotides are TGTGCCAGCAGCCTAAGGTCTGATCCCCTCCACTTT. The chain recombines TRBV5-6 with TRBJ1-6; no reliable D call. V lost 4 bases, J lost 13 bases, and 12 bases lay in between. The germline V gene encodes CDR1 SGHDT and CDR2 YYEEEE. This CDR3 has 12 amino acids. Looking up the rest from reference TRBV5-6 and TRBJ1-6 gives the full variable domain: DAGVTQSPTHLIKTRGQQVTLRCSPKSGHDTVSWYQQALGQGPQFIFQYYEEEERQRGNFPDRFSGHQFPNYSSELNVNALLLGDSALYLCASSLRSDPLHFGNGTRLTVT.

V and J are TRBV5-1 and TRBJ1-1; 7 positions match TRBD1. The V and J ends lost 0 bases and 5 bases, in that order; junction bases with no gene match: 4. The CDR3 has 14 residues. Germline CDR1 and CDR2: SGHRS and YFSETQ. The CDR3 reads CASSLGGQWTEAFF. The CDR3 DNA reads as TGCGCCAGCAGCTTGGGGGGACAGTGGACTGAAGCTTTCTTT.